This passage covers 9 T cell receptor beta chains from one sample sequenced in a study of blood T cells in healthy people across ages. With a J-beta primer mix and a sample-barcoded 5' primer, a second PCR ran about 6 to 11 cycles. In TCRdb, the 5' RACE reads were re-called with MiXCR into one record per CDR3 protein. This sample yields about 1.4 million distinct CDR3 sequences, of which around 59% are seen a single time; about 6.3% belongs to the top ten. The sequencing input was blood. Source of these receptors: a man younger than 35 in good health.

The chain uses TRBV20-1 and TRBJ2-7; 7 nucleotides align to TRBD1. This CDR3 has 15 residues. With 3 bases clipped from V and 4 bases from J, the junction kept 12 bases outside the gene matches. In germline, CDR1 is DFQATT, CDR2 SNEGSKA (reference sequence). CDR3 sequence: CSASPAGTAHYEQYF. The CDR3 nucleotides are TGCAGTGCTAGCCCCGCCGGGACAGCCCATTACGAGCAGTACTTC.

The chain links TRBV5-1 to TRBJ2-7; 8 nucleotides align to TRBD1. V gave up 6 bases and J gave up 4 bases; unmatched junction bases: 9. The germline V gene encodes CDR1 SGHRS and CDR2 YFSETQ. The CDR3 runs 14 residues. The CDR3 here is CASMDRDRTYEQYF. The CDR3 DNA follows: TGCGCCAGCATGGATCGGGACAGGACTTACGAGCAGTACTTC.

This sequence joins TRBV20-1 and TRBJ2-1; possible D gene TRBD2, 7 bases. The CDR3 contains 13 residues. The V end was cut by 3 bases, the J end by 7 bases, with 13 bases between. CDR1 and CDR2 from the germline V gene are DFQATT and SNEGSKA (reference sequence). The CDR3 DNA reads TGCAGTGCTAGGGCCGGGGGGCAGAATGAGCAGTTCTTC. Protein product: CSARAGGQNEQFF.

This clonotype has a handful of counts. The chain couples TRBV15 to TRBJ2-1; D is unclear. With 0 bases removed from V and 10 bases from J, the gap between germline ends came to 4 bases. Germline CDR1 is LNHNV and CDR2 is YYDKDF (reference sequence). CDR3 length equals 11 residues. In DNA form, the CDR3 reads TGTGCCACCAGCAGAGACCGGGAGCAGTTCTTC. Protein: CATSRDREQFF. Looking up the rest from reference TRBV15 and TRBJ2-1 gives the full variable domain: DAMVIQNPRYQVTQFGKPVTLSCSQTLNHNVMYWYQQKSSQAPKLLFHYYDKDFNNEADTPDNFQSRRPNTSFCFLDIRSPGLGDTAMYLCATSRDREQFFGPGTRLTVL.

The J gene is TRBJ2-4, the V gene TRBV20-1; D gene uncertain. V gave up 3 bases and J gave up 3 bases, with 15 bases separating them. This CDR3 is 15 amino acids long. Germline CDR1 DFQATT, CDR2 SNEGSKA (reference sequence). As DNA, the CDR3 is TGCAGTGCTAGGGGCCCTGGGCTCGTCAAAAACATTCAGTACTTC. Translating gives CSARGPGLVKNIQYF.

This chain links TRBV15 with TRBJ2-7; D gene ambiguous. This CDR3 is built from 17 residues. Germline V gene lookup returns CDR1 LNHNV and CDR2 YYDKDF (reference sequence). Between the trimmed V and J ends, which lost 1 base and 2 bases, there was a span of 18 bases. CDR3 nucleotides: TGTGCCACCAGCAGAGGGAAGAGTGAACGACATCCCTACGAGCAGTACTTC. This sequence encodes CATSRGKSERHPYEQYF. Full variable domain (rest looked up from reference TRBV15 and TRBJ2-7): DAMVIQNPRYQVTQFGKPVTLSCSQTLNHNVMYWYQQKSSQAPKLLFHYYDKDFNNEADTPDNFQSRRPNTSFCFLDIRSPGLGDTAMYLCATSRGKSERHPYEQYFGPGTRLTVT.

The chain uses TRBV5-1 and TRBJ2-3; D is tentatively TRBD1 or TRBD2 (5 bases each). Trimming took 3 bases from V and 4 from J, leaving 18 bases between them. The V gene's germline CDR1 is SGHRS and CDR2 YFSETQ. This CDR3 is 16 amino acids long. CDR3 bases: TGCGCCAGCAGCTCGTGGGACCCCCCTGGCGCAGATACGCAGTATTTT. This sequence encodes CASSSWDPPGADTQYF.

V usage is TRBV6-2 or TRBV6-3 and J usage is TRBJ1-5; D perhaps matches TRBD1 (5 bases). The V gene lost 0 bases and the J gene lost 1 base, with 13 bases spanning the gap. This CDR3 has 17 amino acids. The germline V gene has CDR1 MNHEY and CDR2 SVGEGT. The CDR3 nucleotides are TGTGCCAGCAGTTACTCGGCAGTAAGGGGCAGCAATCAGCCCCAGCATTTT. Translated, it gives CASSYSAVRGSNQPQHF.

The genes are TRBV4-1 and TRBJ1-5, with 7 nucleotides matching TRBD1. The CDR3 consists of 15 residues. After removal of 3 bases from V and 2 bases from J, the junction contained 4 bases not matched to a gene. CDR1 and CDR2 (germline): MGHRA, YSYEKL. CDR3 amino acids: CASSQVQGGNQPQHF. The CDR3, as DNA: TGCGCCAGCAGCCAGGTCCAGGGGGGCAATCAGCCCCAGCATTTT.